These T cell receptor beta chains were read from a single sample in a study of OX40 agonist ivuxolimab in advanced cancers. This table comes from immunoSEQ multiplex PCR, and its TCRdb copy is limited to in-frame clones, with some not included. The table lists 25,000 to 40,000 clones, roughly 84% of them singletons. Here the sequenced sample was CD4+ or CD8+ T cells sorted from blood, taken in a trial of the OX40 agonist ivuxolimab. All receptors come from an adult with an advanced solid tumor such as melanoma, head and neck, liver or kidney cancer. The CDR3 runs from the conserved cysteine through the conserved F or W. A D gene is named only where the DNA matches it firmly. Size is omitted from some rows. Given values are once, few, many or a class for expanded clones.

V	D	J	size	DNA	CDR3
TRBV28	TRBD1	TRBJ1-3	-	TGTGCCAGCAGTTTGGTCGGGACAGGGCTGGGAAACACCATATATTTT	CASSLVGTGLGNTIYF
TRBV6-5	-	TRBJ2-1	-	TGTGCCAGCAGTTACTCGGGCCAGCACTCCTACAATGAGCAGTTCTTC	CASSYSGQHSYNEQFF
TRBV13	-	TRBJ2-7	-	TGTGCCAGCAGCTTAGGGGACAGCTACGAGCAGTACTTC	CASSLGDSYEQYF
TRBV28	-	TRBJ1-1	-	TGTGCCAGCAACAAGGGGAGCACTGAAGCTTTCTTT	CASNKGSTEAFF
TRBV5-4	-	TRBJ2-7	-	TGTGCCAGCAGCTGGTACGGGGGTCCCGTGCACGAGCAGTACTTC	CASSWYGGPVHEQYF
TRBV9	TRBD1	TRBJ1-2	-	TGTGCCAGCAGCGTTAGCCGGGACAGGGGGAATGGCTACACCTTC	CASSVSRDRGNGYTF
TRBV30	-	TRBJ2-7	-	TGTGCCTGGAGTGCCATTGGGGCTAGCTACGAGCAGTACTTC	CAWSAIGASYEQYF
TRBV2	TRBD1	TRBJ1-4	-	TGTGCCAGCAGCTCCTTGAGCGTCAGACAGGGAAATGAAAAACTGTTTTTT	CASSSLSVRQGNEKLFF
TRBV7-9	-	TRBJ2-7	-	TGTGCCAGCAGCACCTCTAGGGAACAGTACTTC	CASSTSREQYF
TRBV9	-	TRBJ2-5	-	TGTGCCAGCAGCGTAGGGGAAGGGGTAAGCCAAGAGACCCAGTACTTC	CASSVGEGVSQETQYF
TRBV19	-	TRBJ2-7	-	TGTGCCAGCGCACCCAGAACGGGGACCTACGAGCAGTACTTC	CASAPRTGTYEQYF
TRBV29-1	TRBD1	TRBJ2-7	once	TGCAGCGTGGAGGACAGGGGGCCCTACGAGCAGTACTTC	CSVEDRGPYEQYF
TRBV9	-	TRBJ2-5	-	TGTGCCAGCAGCGTAGGAAAGACCCAGTACTTC	CASSVGKTQYF
TRBV6-5	-	TRBJ2-7	-	TGTGCCAGCAGTGCATCACAGTACTACGAGCAGTACTTC	CASSASQYYEQYF
TRBV16	TRBD1	TRBJ2-7	-	TGTGCCAGCAGCCAATCCGGGACAGGATCCTACGAGCAGTACTTC	CASSQSGTGSYEQYF
TRBV5-6	-	TRBJ2-4	-	TGTGCCAGCAGCTCTGCCTTACAACAAAACATTCAGTACTTC	CASSSALQQNIQYF
TRBV28	-	TRBJ1-1	few	TGTGCCAGCAGTTTCTCCGAGACCTTGGACACTGAAGCTTTCTTT	CASSFSETLDTEAFF
TRBV27	-	TRBJ2-1	-	TGTGCCAGCAGTTTAGGGAACGATGAGCAGTTCTTC	CASSLGNDEQFF
TRBV5-1	-	TRBJ1-2	once	TGCGCCAGCAGCTTGGGGTCAGGGGCTCGTGGCTACACCTTC	CASSLGSGARGYTF
TRBV5-1	TRBD1	TRBJ2-5	once	TGCGCCAGCAGCTCCCACAGGGGGTCGGAGACCCAGTACTTC	CASSSHRGSETQYF
TRBV19	-	TRBJ1-2	-	TGTGCCAGTAGTATCCGGGACCCGGGGGACTATGGCTACACCTTC	CASSIRDPGDYGYTF
TRBV5-1	TRBD1	TRBJ2-7	-	TGCGCCAGCAGCTTCGGGACAGGGGCCTACGAGCAGTACTTC	CASSFGTGAYEQYF
TRBV9	TRBD1	TRBJ1-1	-	TGTGCCAGCAGCCCCACCGGGACAGGGGTCACTGAAGCTTTCTTT	CASSPTGTGVTEAFF
TRBV7-5	-	TRBJ1-1	-	TGTGTCAGAAGCTTAGTAGCAGCCAAAAACACTGAAGCTTTCTTT	CVRSLVAAKNTEAFF
TRBV7-2	-	TRBJ2-1	-	TGTGCCAGCAGCTTTTACGTTATCAATGAGCAGTTCTTC	CASSFYVINEQFF
TRBV9	TRBD2	TRBJ2-1	-	TGTGCCAGCAGCGTAGAACTAGCGGGAGAGCAGTTCTTC	CASSVELAGEQFF
TRBV21-1	-	TRBJ2-7	-	TGTGCCAGCAGCAATGGAGTCCAGGGCGGCGACGAGCAGTACTTC	CASSNGVQGGDEQYF
TRBV28	TRBD2	TRBJ2-5	medium-sized	TGTGCCAGCAGATTTACTAGCGGGGGGCACCAAGAGACCCAGTACTTC	CASRFTSGGHQETQYF
TRBV5-4	-	TRBJ1-1	-	TGTGCCAGCAGCTTAGGGGGAATGAACACTGAAGCTTTCTTT	CASSLGGMNTEAFF
TRBV9	TRBD2	TRBJ2-1	few	TGTGCCAGCAGCGTAGCTGGACTAGCGGGGAATTATGAGCAGTTCTTC	CASSVAGLAGNYEQFF
TRBV19	-	TRBJ2-6	-	TGTGCCAGTATGGGAGGGGCCAACGTCCTGACTTTC	CASMGGANVLTF
TRBV5-4	-	TRBJ1-3	-	TGTGCCAGCAGCTACGGACAGATAACCGGAAACACCATATATTTT	CASSYGQITGNTIYF
TRBV7-6	-	TRBJ2-1	-	TGTGCCAGCAGCCTCCCCTGGGGGGCCGGCAATGAGCAGTTCTTC	CASSLPWGAGNEQFF
TRBV19	-	TRBJ2-7	-	TGTGCCAGTAGTATAGGATCCAGGGACGAGCAGTACTTC	CASSIGSRDEQYF
TRBV30	TRBD1	TRBJ1-5	few	TGTGCCTGGACCCCGGGACAGGGATTGGTTCAGCCCCAGCATTTT	CAWTPGQGLVQPQHF
TRBV6-4	-	TRBJ1-1	once	TGTGCCAGCAGTGAAACGGGAAACACTGAAGCTTTCTTT	CASSETGNTEAFF
TRBV11-2	-	TRBJ1-1	-	TGTGCCAGCAGCTTAGAGCCTGAAGCTTTCTTT	CASSLEPEAFF
TRBV18	-	TRBJ2-6	-	TGTGCCAGCTCACCCTCGGGTGGAACCCACTCTGGGGCCAACGTCCTGACTTTC	CASSPSGGTHSGANVLTF
TRBV15	TRBD1	TRBJ1-1	-	TGTGCCACCAGCGCCAATACAGGGGGAAGCTCTGAAGCTTTCTTT	CATSANTGGSSEAFF
TRBV28	TRBD2	TRBJ2-5	-	TGTGCCAGCAGTCCCGGGGGAGCGGGACGGGAGACCCAGTACTTC	CASSPGGAGRETQYF
TRBV21-1	-	TRBJ2-7	-	TGTGCCAGCCCACACGAGCAGTACTTC	CASPHEQYF
TRBV15	-	TRBJ2-2	-	TGTGCCACCAGCAGAGGAACAACTAGTTATGGTGGGGAGCTGTTTTTT	CATSRGTTSYGGELFF
TRBV7-3	-	TRBJ1-2	-	TGTGCCAGCAGCTCGATCGGGACGTCGGCCTATGGCTACACCTTC	CASSSIGTSAYGYTF
TRBV7-8	TRBD2	TRBJ2-7	-	TGTGCCAGCAGCTCCGGGCGGGGGATCTCCTACGAGCAGTACTTC	CASSSGRGISYEQYF
TRBV7-3	-	TRBJ1-1	-	TGTGCCAGCAGCGATCACTACCGGAAGCCGGGAAGAAGGACTGAAGCTTTCTTT	CASSDHYRKPGRRTEAFF
TRBV29-1	-	TRBJ2-7	-	TGCAGCGTTGAAGGGGGGGATACCTACGAGCAGTACTTC	CSVEGGDTYEQYF
TRBV7-6	-	TRBJ2-1	-	TGTGCCAGCAGCACACCTCAGGAGGGGATCTACAATGAGCAGTTCTTC	CASSTPQEGIYNEQFF
TRBV2	-	TRBJ2-7	-	TGTGCCAGCAGTGAAGCTAAGGCCCAAGCGTTCGAGCAGTACTTC	CASSEAKAQAFEQYF
TRBV11-3	-	TRBJ2-1	few	TGTGCCAGCAGCTCATCGGAGTCCCCCTACAATGAGCAGTTCTTC	CASSSSESPYNEQFF
TRBV27	-	TRBJ1-6	-	TGTGCCAGCAGTTTACGGAGGACCGTACCCAATTCACCCCTCCACTTT	CASSLRRTVPNSPLHF
TRBV5-5	-	TRBJ2-7	-	TGTGCCAGCAGCTTGCTAGCGTACAGCTCCTACGAGCAGTACTTC	CASSLLAYSSYEQYF
TRBV16	-	TRBJ2-7	-	TGTGCCAGCAGCCACAAATTTGGGGGGGCTAGCCGAGGCGAGCAGTACTTC	CASSHKFGGASRGEQYF
TRBV25-1	-	TRBJ2-1	-	TGTGCCAGCAGTGTCGGCTACAATGAGCAGTTCTTC	CASSVGYNEQFF
TRBV7-9	TRBD2	TRBJ2-5	-	TGTGCCAGCAGCCCGGGATGGGGAGGGAAGGAGACCCAGTACTTC	CASSPGWGGKETQYF
TRBV5-1	-	TRBJ2-7	-	TGCGCCAGCAGCCCCCGGGACTCCTCCTACGAGCAGTACTTC	CASSPRDSSYEQYF
TRBV5-1	-	TRBJ2-7	once	TGCGCCAGCAGCGCTGGGACCGTATACTACGAGCAGTACTTC	CASSAGTVYYEQYF
TRBV30	-	TRBJ1-3	-	TGTGCCTGGCAGGGCAGCAGCTCTGGAAACACCATATATTTT	CAWQGSSSGNTIYF
TRBV30	-	TRBJ2-1	-	TGTGCCTGGAGTGTACTAGGGGCTGAGCAGTTCTTC	CAWSVLGAEQFF